The T cell receptor beta chain described here comes from a study of OX40 agonist ivuxolimab in advanced cancers. Study summary: Ivuxolimab is a fully human IgG2 antibody that activates OX40 (CD134). Among those treated, three patients had partial responses, one with hepatocellular carcinoma and two with cutaneous melanoma. Study-level points and caveats: In general, CD8+ T cells held more expanded clones than CD4+ did, on average. Several nonresponders also turned out to have low normalized T-cell clonal expansion.

Sequenced by immunoSEQ multiplex PCR; TCRdb stores in-frame clones only, minus some. The sample lists tens of thousands of clones; about 81% were seen once. About this clone: Its cognate antigen is unknown.

The V end lost 2 bases, the J end lost 9 bases, and 17 bases lay between the germline ends. The germline V gene has CDR1 SGHAT and CDR2 FQNNGV. CDR3 length: 15 amino acids. The chain employs TRBV11-2 and TRBJ2-1; D is perhaps TRBD1 (6 bases). This TCR came from an adult with an advanced solid tumor such as melanoma, head and neck, liver or kidney cancer. Sequenced here: CD4+ or CD8+ T cells sorted from blood, sampled in a trial of the OX40 agonist ivuxolimab. The CDR3 sequence: CASSLNTGKGGEQFF. CDR3 sequence (DNA): TGTGCCAGCAGCTTAAACACAGGGAAAGGTGGTGAGCAGTTCTTC.